This T cell receptor (beta chain) came from a study of blood T cell repertoires in COVID-19 (dated by TCRdb to about 2020). About the investigation overall: Collaborator samples came from the United States, Italy and Spain and covered acute and convalescent phases of COVID-19. The prospective study material was composed of cDNA or gDNA derived from T cells, B-cell-depleted T cells, or PBMCs. The dataset comprised deeply sampled blood TCRbeta repertoires from subjects exposed to, actively infected with, or recovered from COVID-19. The repertoires were released in a freely available public database intended as a resource for research on the immune response to SARS-CoV-2. The samples were drawn from the first 160 participants of the ongoing ImmuneRACE study and from 1,254 subjects provided by 6 global collaborators. Nearly every sample came with metadata listing a de-identified subject ID, COVID-19 status, age in years and sex. Where available, HLA class I and class II types were taken from metadata supplied by the sample provider and were not determined by assay-based typing. Broader findings and caveats from the paper: The amount of clinical and demographic metadata varied by source and participant and was provided uncurated.

Spanning cysteine to phenylalanine, the CDR3 consists of 15 amino acids. Left in the record is the CDR3 DNA by itself, 45 bases read in frame from the first base. Based on the germline V gene, the CDR1 and CDR2 sequences are MDHEN and SYDVKM. The germline V end is reduced by 4 bases and the J end by 2 bases; junction bases left unmatched: 8. The collaborating institutions used their own protocols to collect whole blood in K2EDTA tubes. For TCRbeta analysis, collaborators shipped samples in one of three forms: frozen whole blood, isolated PBMCs, or DNA extracted from either of those sample types. Worth noting for this clone: Its antigen is not yet known. Per-base quality was not reported, and no clone a single base away is much larger than it.

TCRbeta CDR3 regions were amplified from genomic DNA using the immunoSEQ Assay, a bias-controlled multiplex PCR. In the source study's methods: Within the assay, amplification of reference gene primers was used to estimate how many nucleated cells each sample contained. Sequence reads were collapsed and filtered to measure the absolute abundance of every unique TCRbeta CDR3 rearrangement. For each sample, productive Simpson clonality was calculated by taking the square root of Simpson's diversity index across productive rearrangements. In TCRdb, the immuneACCESS table is reduced to in-frame sequences with V and J assigned. These tables do not hold every clone; where another copy was compared, an unresolved V gene accounts for under half, and the others remain unexplained. The DNA gave D and trimming, while V, J and clone size come from that table. This sample comprises approximately 210,000 clones, about 91% of them detected only once. The ten top clones hold around 1.2% of the sample.

The sequenced sample consisted of peripheral blood. The chain uses TRBV28 and TRBJ2-7; the central 7 bases match TRBD1. This clonotype was obtained from a man between 25 and 39 years old with acute or convalescent COVID-19. The CDR3 region: CASSSPGTAPYEQYF. The nucleotide sequence reads as follows: TGTGCCAGCAGTTCCCCAGGGACAGCTCCCTACGAGCAGTACTTC.